The rows below give T cell receptor beta chains drawn from one sample of a study of beta chain features in type 1 diabetes. TCRdb's copy holds only in-frame clones and misses some; the assay was immunoSEQ multiplex PCR. The sample lists about 360,000 clones; approximately 12% were seen once. Sequenced material: naive CD4+ T cells from blood. These receptors were taken from a man in his late teens or twenties in good health. Both conserved end residues are part of each CDR3. D genes are given only for firm matches. Some rows have no size entry. The others give once, few or many, or a class for an expanded clone.

length: 12; D: TRBD1; J: TRBJ2-5; V: TRBV29-1; size: NA; DNA: TGCAGCGTTACGACAGGGGGGGAGACCCAGTACTTC; CDR3: CSVTTGGETQYF
length: 13; D: NA; J: TRBJ1-1; V: TRBV5-1; size: few; DNA: TGCGCCAGCAGCTTTACAGAGAACACTGAAGCTTTCTTT; CDR3: CASSFTENTEAFF
length: 15; D: NA; J: TRBJ1-5; V: TRBV4-2; size: few; DNA: TGTGCCAGCAGCCAAGTTCGAGACCGGGGGCAGCCCCAGCATTTT; CDR3: CASSQVRDRGQPQHF
length: 11; D: NA; J: TRBJ1-2; V: TRBV20-1; size: few; DNA: TGCAGTGCTCGTGAGAACTATGGCTACACCTTC; CDR3: CSARENYGYTF
length: 13; D: NA; J: TRBJ1-2; V: TRBV9; size: NA; DNA: TGTGCCAGCAGCGTAGTTCAGAACTATGGCTACACCTTC; CDR3: CASSVVQNYGYTF
length: 18; D: TRBD2; J: TRBJ2-2; V: TRBV9; size: few; DNA: TGTGCCAGCAGCGAGGACGGACTAGCGGGACCAAACACCGGGGAGCTGTTTTTT; CDR3: CASSEDGLAGPNTGELFF
length: 13; D: NA; J: TRBJ2-2; V: TRBV29-1; size: NA; DNA: TGCAGCGTTGCCCATCAGAACACCGGGGAGCTGTTTTTT; CDR3: CSVAHQNTGELFF
length: 14; D: TRBD1; J: TRBJ1-6; V: TRBV30; size: NA; DNA: TGTGCCTGGAGTGTAGGACAGGGGAATTCACCCCTCCACTTT; CDR3: CAWSVGQGNSPLHF
length: 12; D: TRBD1; J: TRBJ1-1; V: TRBV10-3; size: NA; DNA: TGTGCCACAGGGGGCCCCGACACTGAAGCTTTCTTT; CDR3: CATGGPDTEAFF
length: 12; D: TRBD1; J: TRBJ1-2; V: TRBV6-5; size: NA; DNA: TGTGCCAGCAGTACAGGGGTGGGCGGCTACACCTTC; CDR3: CASSTGVGGYTF
length: 17; D: TRBD1; J: TRBJ2-6; V: TRBV5-8; size: NA; DNA: TGTGCCAGCGGGGAACAGGGGGCTGACTCTGGGGCCAACGTCCTGACTTTC; CDR3: CASGEQGADSGANVLTF
length: 12; D: NA; J: TRBJ2-7; V: TRBV5-1; size: few; DNA: TGCGCCAGCAGCCTGGACACCTACGAGCAGTACTTC; CDR3: CASSLDTYEQYF
length: 12; D: TRBD1; J: TRBJ1-2; V: TRBV5-6; size: NA; DNA: TGTGCCACGGCCTGGACAGGGAATGGCTACACCTTC; CDR3: CATAWTGNGYTF
length: 15; D: TRBD1; J: TRBJ2-7; V: TRBV28; size: few; DNA: TGTGCCAGCAGTTTCACAGGGGTAGCCGGCTACGAGCAGTACTTC; CDR3: CASSFTGVAGYEQYF
length: 20; D: TRBD2; J: TRBJ2-1; V: TRBV11-3; size: NA; DNA: TGTGCCAGCAGCTTAACGTATCGTCTAGCGGGGGGGCCCGGGCTAGGTGAGCAGTTCTTC; CDR3: CASSLTYRLAGGPGLGEQFF
length: 13; D: NA; J: TRBJ2-7; V: TRBV19; size: NA; DNA: TGTGCCAGTAGTATTACGGGGGCCTACGAGCAGTACTTC; CDR3: CASSITGAYEQYF
length: 12; D: TRBD1; J: TRBJ1-1; V: TRBV30; size: few; DNA: TGTGCCAGTAACAGGGGGTCGACTGAAGCTTTCTTT; CDR3: CASNRGSTEAFF
length: 10; D: NA; J: TRBJ1-4; V: TRBV30; size: NA; DNA: TGTGCCTCTAAACATGAAAAACTGTTTTTT; CDR3: CASKHEKLFF
length: 15; D: NA; J: TRBJ2-1; V: TRBV5-4; size: few; DNA: TGTGCCAGCAGTCCCCGGAGCGGGACATACAATGAGCAGTTCTTC; CDR3: CASSPRSGTYNEQFF
length: 16; D: TRBD1; J: TRBJ2-2; V: TRBV5-1; size: NA; DNA: TGCGCCAGCAGCTCCCCTCGGGACAGGGGCACCGGGGAGCTGTTTTTT; CDR3: CASSSPRDRGTGELFF
length: 12; D: NA; J: TRBJ2-1; V: TRBV7-9; size: many; DNA: TGTGCCAGCAGCCCACCGGGGGTGGAGCAGTTCTTC; CDR3: CASSPPGVEQFF
length: 14; D: TRBD1; J: TRBJ1-2; V: TRBV18; size: few; DNA: TGTGCCAGCTCACCAAATACAGGGGGTGATGGCTACACCTTC; CDR3: CASSPNTGGDGYTF
length: 13; D: NA; J: TRBJ2-5; V: TRBV14; size: few; DNA: TGTGCCAGCAGCCTAAGCGGTCCAGAGACCCAGTACTTC; CDR3: CASSLSGPETQYF
length: 16; D: NA; J: TRBJ2-1; V: TRBV9; size: NA; DNA: TGTGCCAGCAGCGGAGCCGGGACAAGACCCTACAATGAGCAGTTCTTC; CDR3: CASSGAGTRPYNEQFF
length: 14; D: NA; J: TRBJ1-2; V: TRBV30; size: NA; DNA: TGTGCCTGGAGCCGTGGGGAGAACCGGATTGGCTACACCTTC; CDR3: CAWSRGENRIGYTF
length: 16; D: NA; J: TRBJ1-5; V: TRBV4-1; size: few; DNA: TGCGCCAGCAGCCAAGAAGTGACAGGAGCATCTGGGCCCCAGCATTTT; CDR3: CASSQEVTGASGPQHF
length: 13; D: NA; J: TRBJ1-5; V: TRBV30; size: NA; DNA: TGTGCCTGGGGGGGGGCAGGGAGGGAGCCCCAGCATTTT; CDR3: CAWGGAGREPQHF
length: 13; D: NA; J: TRBJ1-5; V: TRBV2; size: few; DNA: TGTGCCAGCAGTGGGCCCCGGGGATTGGCCCAGCATTTT; CDR3: CASSGPRGLAQHF
length: 15; D: TRBD2; J: TRBJ2-7; V: TRBV28; size: few; DNA: TGTGCCAGCAGTTTATGGACTAGCGGAACCTACGAGCAGTACTTC; CDR3: CASSLWTSGTYEQYF
length: 12; D: NA; J: TRBJ1-1; V: TRBV30; size: few; DNA: TGTGCCTGGAGTGTAATCTCCAGGGCAGCTTTCTTT; CDR3: CAWSVISRAAFF
length: 19; D: TRBD1; J: TRBJ2-6; V: TRBV23-1; size: NA; DNA: TGCGCCAGCAGTCAATCGGGGACAGGGGGGCTCTCTGGGGCCAACGTCCTGACTTTC; CDR3: CASSQSGTGGLSGANVLTF
length: 14; D: TRBD1; J: TRBJ1-2; V: TRBV7-2; size: few; DNA: TGTGCCAGCAGCCATCGGACAGGTCACTATGGCTACACCTTC; CDR3: CASSHRTGHYGYTF
length: 14; D: TRBD2; J: TRBJ2-7; V: TRBV10-3; size: few; DNA: TGTGCCATCAGTCAATTCGAGACTAGCGGGGAGCAGTACTTC; CDR3: CAISQFETSGEQYF
length: 13; D: NA; J: TRBJ2-2; V: TRBV7-3; size: few; DNA: TGTGCCAGCAGCTTAACCGGGACAGGGGAGCTGTTTTTT; CDR3: CASSLTGTGELFF
length: 16; D: TRBD1; J: TRBJ2-7; V: TRBV19; size: NA; DNA: TGTGCCAGTAGTGTTTTAGGACAGGGAGACTCCTACGAGCAGTACTTC; CDR3: CASSVLGQGDSYEQYF
length: 16; D: NA; J: TRBJ1-2; V: TRBV6-5; size: few; DNA: TGTGCCAGCAGTTGGCGGGGCCCCTATTCTAACTATGGCTACACCTTC; CDR3: CASSWRGPYSNYGYTF
length: 15; D: TRBD2; J: TRBJ2-1; V: TRBV5-1; size: few; DNA: TGCGCCAGCAGCTTCCTAGCGGGAGCTGGCGATGAGCAGTTCTTC; CDR3: CASSFLAGAGDEQFF
length: 14; D: NA; J: TRBJ2-1; V: TRBV11-2; size: few; DNA: TGTGCCAGCAGCTTACCAAGGGGCTTATCTGAGCAGTTCTTC; CDR3: CASSLPRGLSEQFF
length: 16; D: TRBD1; J: TRBJ2-3; V: TRBV4-3; size: NA; DNA: TGCGCCAGCAGCCAAGATGGGACAGGGCCGTATGATACGCAGTATTTT; CDR3: CASSQDGTGPYDTQYF
length: 14; D: TRBD1; J: TRBJ2-1; V: TRBV4-3; size: few; DNA: TGCGCCAGCAGCTACCGGGACAGGGGCGATGAGCAGTTCTTC; CDR3: CASSYRDRGDEQFF
length: 12; D: NA; J: TRBJ1-1; V: TRBV5-6; size: NA; DNA: TGTGCCAGCAGCTTGGTGGGGGAGGTTGCTTTCTTT; CDR3: CASSLVGEVAFF
length: 13; D: NA; J: TRBJ1-2; V: TRBV30; size: NA; DNA: TGTGCCTGGAGTGTGGCGGGGTGGGGCGGCTACACCTTC; CDR3: CAWSVAGWGGYTF
length: 15; D: NA; J: TRBJ2-3; V: TRBV6-5; size: few; DNA: TGTGCCAGCACCCCAGCGGACTCGAGCACAGATACGCAGTATTTT; CDR3: CASTPADSSTDTQYF
length: 14; D: NA; J: TRBJ2-5; V: TRBV28; size: few; DNA: TGTGCCAGCAGGCCCATGTTGGAGGGCGAGACCCAGTACTTC; CDR3: CASRPMLEGETQYF
length: 14; D: TRBD1; J: TRBJ2-7; V: TRBV18; size: few; DNA: TGTGCCAGCTCAAGGGACAGGGACTCCTACGAGCAGTACTTC; CDR3: CASSRDRDSYEQYF
length: 16; D: NA; J: TRBJ1-1; V: TRBV28; size: few; DNA: TGTGCCAGCACATCCCTGGAGATTTGGGGAGACACTGAAGCTTTCTTT; CDR3: CASTSLEIWGDTEAFF
length: 16; D: NA; J: TRBJ2-7; V: TRBV5-1; size: few; DNA: TGCGCCAGCAGCTTGGGACACGGGGTCTCCGGGTACGAGCAGTACTTC; CDR3: CASSLGHGVSGYEQYF
length: 14; D: TRBD1; J: TRBJ1-1; V: TRBV19; size: NA; DNA: TGTGCCAGTAGTTCCCGACAGGGGGGGACTGAAGCTTTCTTT; CDR3: CASSSRQGGTEAFF
length: 16; D: TRBD1; J: TRBJ1-1; V: TRBV19; size: few; DNA: TGTGCCAGTAGTTCCCGGACAGGGGGCCTGGACACTGAAGCTTTCTTT; CDR3: CASSSRTGGLDTEAFF
length: 18; D: TRBD2; J: TRBJ2-1; V: TRBV7-9; size: NA; DNA: TGTGCCAGCAGCTTAGGGATGACTAGCGGGAAGACCTACAATGAGCAGTTCTTC; CDR3: CASSLGMTSGKTYNEQFF
length: 15; D: TRBD1; J: TRBJ1-4; V: TRBV7-9; size: NA; DNA: TGTGCCAGCAGCTTACGCCACCGGGACAGGGAAAAACTGTTTTTT; CDR3: CASSLRHRDREKLFF